The 2 T cell receptor beta chains presented below share a single source sample, sequenced in a study of control samples from healthy donors and cancer patients. The table came from immunoSEQ multiplex PCR; TCRdb's copy has only in-frame clones and leaves some out. The sample lists 190,000 or so clones, roughly 93% occurring once. Specimen: blood. The receptors were sampled from a man between 18 and 29 years old in good health.

The J gene is TRBJ2-7, the V gene TRBV6-6; D is ambiguous. The CDR3 runs 11 residues. Trimming stripped 4 bases from V and 12 bases from J, with 13 bases between. Germline-derived CDR1 and CDR2 are MNHNY and SVGAGI (reference sequence). CDR3 DNA sequence: TGTGCCAGCAGTTTGCTTGACAAGTGGTACTTC. It is translated as CASSLLDKWYF.

The chain couples TRBV5-1 to TRBJ1-2; D is possibly TRBD1 (6 bases). Looked up from germline, CDR1 is SGHRS and CDR2 is YFSETQ. This CDR3 is 17 amino acids long. With 4 bases removed from V and 6 bases from J, the gap between germline ends came to 25 bases. This chain's CDR3 is CASSPKQGMRVYDGYTF. In DNA, the CDR3 is TGCGCCAGCAGCCCCAAACAGGGTATGCGAGTCTACGATGGCTACACCTTC.